These T cell receptor beta chains were read from a single sample in a study of cytomegalovirus exposure and HLA in healthy donors. Repertoires were generated with immunoSEQ multiplex PCR, while TCRdb's copy carries only in-frame clones and drops some. The data contain about 110,000 clones, approximately 84% of them seen just once; the ten biggest clones take up over 0.2%. Sequencing input: PBMCs. The receptor source for this set is a man aged 50-59 years in good health and CMV-seronegative. CDR3s include the opening cysteine and the closing phenylalanine or tryptophan. Fields, in order: D gene, clone size, CDR3 length, V gene, J gene, CDR3 DNA, CDR3 protein. The D gene is left open where the match is weak. Not all rows give a size; the values are once, few, many and, for expanded clones, a class.

>-|few|13|TRBV10-3|TRBJ1-2
TGTGCCATCAGTCCAGGAATAGGGGATGGCTACACCTTC
CAISPGIGDGYTF
>-|-|14|TRBV7-7|TRBJ2-2
TGTGCCAGCAGCTTAAACAGGGCGGGCGGGGAGCTGTTTTTT
CASSLNRAGGELFF
>TRBD1|-|13|TRBV7-2|TRBJ1-1
TGTGCCAGCAGCTTAGCGGCGGCAGGGGGAGCTTTCTTT
CASSLAAAGGAFF
>-|-|13|TRBV30|TRBJ2-3
TGTGCCTGGATTTCGTCGAGCACAGATACGCAGTATTTT
CAWISSSTDTQYF
>TRBD1|-|18|TRBV4-1|TRBJ2-7
TGCGCCAGCAGCCAAGGGGGACAGGGGACAGGGGCCAAATACGAGCAGTACTTC
CASSQGGQGTGAKYEQYF
>TRBD1|-|11|TRBV29-1|TRBJ2-7
TGCAGCGTCGGGACAGGTGGCGAGCAGTACTTC
CSVGTGGEQYF
>TRBD2|-|14|TRBV6-1|TRBJ2-2
TGTGCCAGCAGTGAGGGACTAGCGGCCGGGGAGCTGTTTTTT
CASSEGLAAGELFF
>-|-|15|TRBV5-5|TRBJ1-2
TGTGCCAGCAGCTTGGGCCCGGGTTCAGAGTATGGCTACACCTTC
CASSLGPGSEYGYTF
>-|few|14|TRBV6-5|TRBJ1-5
TGTGCCAGCAGTTCCGGGACACCATCCCAGCCCCAGCATTTT
CASSSGTPSQPQHF
>-|once|14|TRBV5-4|TRBJ2-3
TGTGCCAGCAGCTTGTTGACTAGCACAGATACGCAGTATTTT
CASSLLTSTDTQYF
>-|few|12|TRBV2|TRBJ1-4
TGTGCCACTAGGGGCGACGGGGAAAAACTGTTTTTT
CATRGDGEKLFF
>TRBD1|-|14|TRBV4-3|TRBJ1-2
TGCGCCAGCAAAGAAAACGGCAGGGGGTTCGGCTACACCTTC
CASKENGRGFGYTF
>TRBD1|-|14|TRBV27|TRBJ1-1
TGTGCCAGCAGTTTATTGGCAGGGGGCACTGAAGCTTTCTTT
CASSLLAGGTEAFF
>TRBD1|-|15|TRBV10-1|TRBJ2-5
TGCGCCAGCAGAGGTGCGACAGGGGGCGAAGAGACCCAGTACTTC
CASRGATGGEETQYF
>TRBD1|-|14|TRBV9|TRBJ1-2
TGTGCCAGCAGCGTAGATCCAGGGGGCTATGGCTACACCTTC
CASSVDPGGYGYTF
>TRBD2|-|17|TRBV4-3|TRBJ2-5
TGCGCCAGCAGCCGCGTGGAGGCTAGCGGGTACCAAGAGACCCAGTACTTC
CASSRVEASGYQETQYF
>-|-|12|TRBV5-6|TRBJ2-1
TGTGCCAGCAGCTCTGACCCGGGTGAGCAGTTCTTC
CASSSDPGEQFF
>-|-|15|TRBV5-1|TRBJ2-3
TGCGCCAGCAGCTTGGAAGGCAGGGTACAAGATACGCAGTATTTT
CASSLEGRVQDTQYF
>-|-|16|TRBV7-9|TRBJ1-2
TGTGCCAGCAGCCCTAGGCGGGTAACGGGTGACTATGGCTACACCTTC
CASSPRRVTGDYGYTF
>TRBD1|-|20|TRBV7-6|TRBJ2-1
TGTGCCAGCAGCTTAGCGGTTTCCGGGGACAGGGTAGTGTCCTACAATGAGCAGTTCTTC
CASSLAVSGDRVVSYNEQFF
>-|-|15|TRBV4-2|TRBJ2-2
TGTGCCAGCAGCCAAGAGAACACGAACACCGGGGAGCTGTTTTTT
CASSQENTNTGELFF
>TRBD2|few|17|TRBV28|TRBJ2-5
TGTGCCAGCAGTTGGGCACTAGCGGGGGGGACCCAAGAGACCCAGTACTTC
CASSWALAGGTQETQYF
>TRBD2|few|16|TRBV7-2|TRBJ2-3
TGTGCCAGCAGCTTTTTAGCGGGGGTGACCACAGATACGCAGTATTTT
CASSFLAGVTTDTQYF
>TRBD2|once|13|TRBV10-3|TRBJ2-3
TGTGCCATCAGTGGGACTAGCGGGGATACGCAGTATTTT
CAISGTSGDTQYF
>TRBD2|-|13|TRBV5-4|TRBJ2-7
TGTGCCAGCAGCCGCGGGGGGGCGTACGAGCAGTACTTC
CASSRGGAYEQYF
>TRBD1|-|17|TRBV5-1|TRBJ1-4
TGCGCCAGCAGCTGGGACTTTTCAGGACAGGGGTATGAAAAACTGTTTTTT
CASSWDFSGQGYEKLFF
>TRBD2|few|15|TRBV28|TRBJ2-5
TGTGCCAGCAGTTCCCTAGCGGGGAAAGTGGAGACCCAGTACTTC
CASSSLAGKVETQYF
>-|-|13|TRBV19|TRBJ2-5
TGTGCCAGTCGCCCGGGGGGCGGTGAGACCCAGTACTTC
CASRPGGGETQYF
>-|-|15|TRBV7-3|TRBJ2-1
TGTGCCAGCAGCCCTGGGGCGGGAACCTACAATGAGCAGTTCTTC
CASSPGAGTYNEQFF
>TRBD1|once|14|TRBV27|TRBJ2-7
TGTGCCAGCAGTTTGCAGGGGGCAAACTACGAGCAGTACTTC
CASSLQGANYEQYF
>-|-|17|TRBV11-2|TRBJ2-4
TGTGCCAGCAGGGCAGGGTGGGGGCAACCGGCCAAAAACATTCAGTACTTC
CASRAGWGQPAKNIQYF
>-|-|13|TRBV7-9|TRBJ1-2
TGTTCCAGCAGCTTAAAGGAGGGCTATGGCTACACCTTC
CSSSLKEGYGYTF
>-|-|15|TRBV6-1|TRBJ2-3
TGTGCCAGCGGTGCCCCGGGCCCCGGGGCAGATACGCAGTATTTT
CASGAPGPGADTQYF
>TRBD1|-|15|TRBV7-2|TRBJ1-2
TGTGCCAGCAGCCGTAGGGGACAGTCAAACTATGGCTACACCTTC
CASSRRGQSNYGYTF
>TRBD1|-|15|TRBV19|TRBJ2-2
TGTGCCAGTCAAACAGGGGTCTTGAACACCGGGGAGCTGTTTTTT
CASQTGVLNTGELFF
>-|few|13|TRBV4-2|TRBJ2-2
TGTGCCAGCAGCCAAGGGGCCCCCGGGGAGCTGTTTTTT
CASSQGAPGELFF
>-|-|16|TRBV27|TRBJ2-3
TGTGCCAGCAGTTTAAAGCAGGGGATAGGCACAGATACGCAGTATTTT
CASSLKQGIGTDTQYF
>-|once|15|TRBV7-9|TRBJ2-3
TGTGCCAGCAGCTTAACAAGGACAAGCACAGATACGCAGTATTTT
CASSLTRTSTDTQYF
>-|-|16|TRBV30|TRBJ2-5
TGTGCCTGGGCAAAGGGGCTGGGCCGGATTCAGGAGACCCAGTACTTC
CAWAKGLGRIQETQYF
>-|-|14|TRBV4-1|TRBJ2-7
TGCGCCAGCAGCCAAGGAGAACGGGACTACGAGCAGTACTTC
CASSQGERDYEQYF
>-|-|17|TRBV5-4|TRBJ1-3
TGTGCCAGCAGCTTGGTTGGAGGTCAAGCGGGGGGAAACACCATATATTTT
CASSLVGGQAGGNTIYF
>-|-|16|TRBV6-1|TRBJ2-1
TGTGCCAGCAGTGATCCCGGGACAAGCTCCTACAATGAGCAGTTCTTC
CASSDPGTSSYNEQFF
>TRBD2|-|14|TRBV28|TRBJ2-7
TGTGCCAGCAGTTGGATTAGCGGGGCTGGAGAGCAGTACTTC
CASSWISGAGEQYF
>-|-|12|TRBV11-3|TRBJ2-7
TGTGCCAGCAGCCCAACGGGGTACGAGCAGTACTTC
CASSPTGYEQYF
>-|-|15|TRBV5-5|TRBJ2-7
TGTGCCAGCAGCTTGGAGGCAGGTCCTAAACTCGAGCAGTACTTC
CASSLEAGPKLEQYF
>TRBD1|-|13|TRBV25-1|TRBJ2-7
TGTGCCAGCAGTGCCGGACAGGGGTATGGGCAGTACTTC
CASSAGQGYGQYF
>TRBD2|-|16|TRBV15|TRBJ2-7
TGTGCCACCAGCCGGAGCCTTAGCGGGGCAACCTACGAGCAGTACTTC
CATSRSLSGATYEQYF
>-|few|14|TRBV13|TRBJ2-3
TGTGCCAGCAGCACAGGACAGACGGCAAATACGCAGTATTTT
CASSTGQTANTQYF
>-|-|16|TRBV19|TRBJ1-5
TGTGCCAGTAGCCCCTTACTAGCCGGTAGGACTCAGCCCCAGCATTTT
CASSPLLAGRTQPQHF
>-|-|14|TRBV7-6|TRBJ1-2
TGTGCCAGCAGCTTAGATGCGGGGGGCTATGGCTACACCTTC
CASSLDAGGYGYTF
>TRBD1|-|15|TRBV5-6|TRBJ2-2
TGTGCCAGCAGCTTGACAGGGGGTGACACCGGGGAGCTGTTTTTT
CASSLTGGDTGELFF
>-|-|16|TRBV11-3|TRBJ1-1
TGTGCCAGCAGCTTAAATTTTAACCCCGGCGGCACTGAAGCTTTCTTT
CASSLNFNPGGTEAFF
>-|-|15|TRBV5-1|TRBJ2-3
TGCGCCAGCAGCTTCGCTGCCGTGCGGACAGATACGCAGTATTTT
CASSFAAVRTDTQYF
>-|once|14|TRBV6-4|TRBJ1-5
TGTGCCAGCAGTGACGTGGGAGGGGATCAGCCCCAGCATTTT
CASSDVGGDQPQHF
>-|-|16|TRBV4-2|TRBJ1-2
TGTGCCAGCAGCCAGTCCTTCCAGGGGACCTCCGCTGGCTACACCTTC
CASSQSFQGTSAGYTF
>TRBD2|-|15|TRBV5-1|TRBJ2-7
TGCGCCAGCAGCTTGGGGGCTAGCGGCCTTTACGAGCAGTACTTC
CASSLGASGLYEQYF
>-|few|10|TRBV19|TRBJ1-1
TGTGCCAGTGGGGGGTATGAAGCTTTCTTT
CASGGYEAFF
>-|once|15|TRBV7-2|TRBJ1-4
TGTGCCAGCAGCCTGCGGGGCTCAACTAATGAAAAACTGTTTTTT
CASSLRGSTNEKLFF